The 28 T cell receptor beta chains given below trace back to one sample, sequenced in a study of blood T cell repertoires in COVID-19. Here immunoSEQ multiplex PCR was the method, and the copy in TCRdb shows in-frame clones only, minus some. The data hold under 150,000 clones, with about 85% observed a single time. The sample was peripheral blood. The receptors derive from a man aged 40-49 years with acute or convalescent COVID-19.

V and J are TRBV6-5 and TRBJ2-1, with TRBD2 matching 10 bases. From germline, CDR1 is MNHEY and CDR2 SVGAGI. The CDR3 runs 15 residues. V trimming: 5 bases; J trimming: 4 bases; junction bases outside the gene matches: 5. The CDR3 reads CASSPSLAGYNEQFF. DNA of the CDR3: TGTGCCAGCAGTCCATCACTAGCGGGGTACAATGAGCAGTTCTTC.

This chain links TRBV12-5 with TRBJ1-2; 9 nucleotides align to TRBD1. The germline V gene encodes CDR1 LGHNT and CDR2 FRNRAP. The CDR3 extends over 18 amino acids. V lost 2 bases to trimming and J lost 0 bases; unmatched junction nucleotides: 10. This CDR3 is CASGLIIDRGGANYGYTF. The CDR3 bases are TGTGCTAGTGGTTTGATCATCGACAGGGGGGGAGCTAACTATGGCTACACCTTC.

V gene TRBV11-2 combines with J gene TRBJ2-7, with 7 bases lining up with TRBD1. V gave up 4 bases and J gave up 4 bases; unmatched junction bases: 1. The CDR3 spans 12 residues. CDR1 and CDR2 (germline): SGHAT, FQNNGV. This CDR3 reads CASSSTGYEQYF. CDR3 DNA sequence: TGTGCCAGCAGCTCGACAGGGTACGAGCAGTACTTC.

The chain uses TRBV2 and TRBJ2-7; 9 positions agree with TRBD2. V lost 8 bases and J lost 3; bases outside the gene matches: 8. Germline CDR1 SNHLY, CDR2 FYNNEI. The CDR3 covers 14 residues. CDR3 sequence: CASVAGATYYEQYF. DNA of the CDR3: TGTGCCAGCGTAGCGGGGGCCACCTACTACGAGCAGTACTTC.

The genes are TRBV24-1 and TRBJ2-3; 8 bases map to TRBD1. There are 16 residues in the CDR3. Germline V CDR1 and CDR2: KGHDR, SFDVKD. V shed 4 bases, J shed 5 bases, and the junction held 10 bases outside the gene matches. The CDR3, as DNA: TGTGCCACCAGTGACCCGGGGACAGGCGGAGGAGATACGCAGTATTTT. Amino acid sequence: CATSDPGTGGGDTQYF.

The V gene is TRBV30, the J gene TRBJ1-1; D is undetermined. Trimming removed 2 bases at V and 4 bases at J, with 11 bases between. CDR1 is GTSNPN and CDR2 is SVGIG in the germline V gene (reference sequence). The CDR3 loop spans 13 amino acids. The CDR3 sequence: CAWSYGQTTEAFF. The CDR3 DNA reads as TGTGCCTGGAGTTATGGGCAGACCACTGAAGCTTTCTTT.

The J gene is TRBJ1-5, the V gene TRBV20-1; D possibly corresponds to TRBD1 (6 bases). The germline V and J ends were trimmed by 3 bases and 1 base, with 13 bases remaining between them. Germline V gives CDR1 DFQATT, CDR2 SNEGSKA (reference sequence). The CDR3 runs to 15 residues. CDR3 bases: TGCAGTGCTAGTCAAGCAGGGGTAAGCAATCAGCCCCAGCATTTT. It encodes CSASQAGVSNQPQHF.

The rearrangement joins TRBV2 to TRBJ2-2; 7 bases map to TRBD1. V shed 6 bases and J 1 base; nucleotides not matched to a gene: 5. The CDR3 spans 15 residues. Germline CDR1 reads SNHLY; CDR2 reads FYNNEI. CDR3 DNA: TGTGCCAGCAGGGAGAGGACAGGGAACACCGGGGAGCTGTTTTTT. It specifies CASRERTGNTGELFF.

The sample holds one count of this clone. The chain uses TRBV5-6 and TRBJ2-7; TRBD2 matches at 10 bases. From germline, CDR1 is SGHDT and CDR2 YYEEEE. The CDR3 has 14 amino acids. J gave up 7 bases and V 2 bases, and 6 bases lay outside the gene matches. The chain's CDR3 is CASSLTAGGQEQYF. The DNA of the CDR3 is TGTGCCAGCAGCTTAACAGCGGGGGGGCAAGAGCAGTACTTC.

The table lists this clone with a few counts. The V call is TRBV2, the J call TRBJ2-1, with a possible D match to TRBD1 (5 bases). Trimming cost V 0 bases and J 6 bases, with 6 bases left between them. The germline V gene has CDR1 SNHLY and CDR2 FYNNEI. This CDR3 comprises 13 residues. CDR3 amino acids: CASSEARVNEQFF. CDR3 DNA: TGTGCCAGCAGTGAAGCCAGGGTCAATGAGCAGTTCTTC.

The CDR3 reads CASSLALQGSFSGNTIYF. Written as DNA, the CDR3 is TGCGCCAGCAGCCTAGCGCTACAGGGATCTTTTTCTGGAAACACCATATATTTT. V is TRBV4-1 and J is TRBJ1-3, with D tentatively TRBD1 (6 bases). Per the germline V gene, CDR1 is MGHRA and CDR2 is YSYEKL. The V end was cut by 4 bases, the J end by 1 base, with 20 bases between. CDR3 length: 18 residues.

This clone came up a few times. The gene calls are TRBV5-1 and TRBJ2-3, with 7 nucleotides matching TRBD2. Looked up from germline, CDR1 is SGHRS and CDR2 is YFSETQ. This CDR3 contains 13 residues. The trim removed 4 bases at V and 1 base at J, leaving 0 bases unmatched. This CDR3 is CASSAGGTDTQYF. CDR3 sequence (DNA): TGCGCCAGCAGCGCGGGGGGCACAGATACGCAGTATTTT.

The rearrangement joins TRBV6-5 to TRBJ1-1; tentatively, D is TRBD1 (6 bases). Deletions cut 7 bases from V and 0 bases from J, with 15 bases between. Germline assignment: CDR1 MNHEY and CDR2 SVGAGI. This CDR3 is 15 amino acids long. In nucleotides, the CDR3 is TGTGCCAGCATCGCCTGGGGGGGCGTGAACACTGAAGCTTTCTTT. It yields the protein CASIAWGGVNTEAFF.

V usage is TRBV2 and J usage is TRBJ2-7, with D possibly TRBD1 on 5 matching bases. Trimming removed 3 bases at V and 2 bases at J, with 14 bases between. Germline loops: CDR1 SNHLY, CDR2 FYNNEI. The CDR3 sequence is 15 residues long. CDR3 in DNA: TGTGCCAGCAGTGACGCGACAGTCTGGACCTACGAGCAGTACTTC. It specifies CASSDATVWTYEQYF.

CDR3 sequence reads: CASSDKGVGSYEQYF. The CDR3 region has the DNA TGTGCCAGCAGTGACAAGGGGGTGGGCTCCTACGAGCAGTACTTC. V usage is TRBV6-4 and J usage is TRBJ2-7, with D perhaps matching TRBD1 (6 bases). Germline V lookup: CDR1 MRHNA, CDR2 SNTAGT. Trimming cost V 2 bases and J 0 bases, with 11 bases left between them. The length of the CDR3 is 15 residues.

V usage is TRBV11-2 and J usage is TRBJ1-2, with a tentative D call TRBD1 (5 bases). The CDR3 has 15 residues. V was shortened by 1 base and J by 5 bases, with 14 bases between the two germline ends. Germline V gene sequence: CDR1 SGHAT, CDR2 FQNNGV. CDR3 bases: TGTGCCAGCAGCTTAGGGGCAGGGACTAGGTATGGCTACACCTTC. Amino acids: CASSLGAGTRYGYTF. Full variable domain (rest looked up from reference TRBV11-2 and TRBJ1-2): EAGVAQSPRYKIIEKRQSVAFWCNPISGHATLYWYQQILGQGPKLLIQFQNNGVVDDSQLPKDRFSAERLKGVDSTLKIQPAKLEDSAVYLCASSLGAGTRYGYTFGSGTRLTVV.

The chain uses TRBV5-1 and TRBJ2-1, with 16 bases that match TRBD2. V gave up 4 bases and J gave up 7 bases; unmatched junction bases: 8. Germline CDR1 and CDR2: SGHRS and YFSETQ. The CDR3 is 17 residues long. The CDR3 is CASSLGTSGGAMNEQFF. CDR3 DNA sequence: TGCGCCAGCAGCCTTGGGACTAGCGGGGGGGCCATGAATGAGCAGTTCTTC.

The chain has TRBV9 and TRBJ2-5, with 15 bases matching TRBD2. The ends lost 4 bases at V and 5 bases at J; junction bases unmatched: 9. Germline CDR1 SGDLS, CDR2 YYNGEE. This CDR3 is built from 17 residues. The CDR3 region is CASSPRTSGGALETQYF. CDR3 nucleotide sequence: TGTGCCAGCAGCCCCAGGACTAGCGGGGGGGCCCTGGAGACCCAGTACTTC. Combining the CDR3 with reference TRBV9 and TRBJ2-5 gives the whole variable domain DSGVTQTPKHLITATGQRVTLRCSPRSGDLSVYWYQQSLDQGLQFLIQYYNGEERAKGNILERFSAQQFPDLHSELNLSSLELGDSALYFCASSPRTSGGALETQYFGPGTRLLVL.

The chain combines TRBV25-1 with TRBJ1-5; maybe TRBD1 (5 bases). Germline values: CDR1 MGHDK, CDR2 SYGVNS. Deletions cut 5 bases from V and 0 bases from J, with 11 bases between. The CDR3 runs to 15 residues. In DNA, the CDR3 is TGTGCCAGCAGTAATCTCGGGGGTAGCAATCAGCCCCAGCATTTT. It is translated as CASSNLGGSNQPQHF. Supplemented by reference TRBV25-1 and TRBJ1-5, the full variable domain reads EADIYQTPRYLVIGTGKKITLECSQTMGHDKMYWYQQDPGMELHLIHYSYGVNSTEKGDLSSESTVSRIRTEHFPLTLESARPSHTSQYLCASSNLGGSNQPQHFGDGTRLSIL.

The CDR3 here is CASSRRRQGGLHEQFF. The CDR3, as DNA: TGTGCCAGCAGCCGCCGGCGACAGGGGGGACTACATGAGCAGTTCTTC. The chain combines TRBV7-8 with TRBJ2-1; TRBD1 aligns across 9 bases. CDR1 SGHVS and CDR2 FQNEAQ come from the germline V gene. This CDR3 comprises 16 residues. Trimming removed 5 bases from V and 8 bases from J; junction bases left unmatched: 13.

The chain joins TRBV10-2 to TRBJ2-1, with 9 bases aligning to TRBD2. The germline gives CDR1 WSHSY, CDR2 SAAADI. The CDR3 runs to 17 residues. V was pared by 2 bases and J by 7 bases, with 12 bases of the junction left unmatched. DNA for the CDR3: TGCGCCAGCAGTGAGATTCGCCAGCGGGGGGCTATTAATGAGCAGTTCTTC. Its protein is CASSEIRQRGAINEQFF.

The chain joins TRBV6-2 or TRBV6-3 to TRBJ2-5; D gene uncertain. Germline CDR1 MNHEY, CDR2 SVGEGT. The CDR3 has 12 amino acids. The ends were cut back, 2 bases at V and 5 bases at J, with 6 bases in the middle. The CDR3 region is CASSYGKETQYF. In nucleotides, the CDR3 is TGTGCCAGCAGTTACGGCAAGGAGACCCAGTACTTC.

This clone was seen a single time. The chain is built from TRBV29-1 and TRBJ2-1; D perhaps matches TRBD1 (6 bases). The germline V and J ends were trimmed by 3 bases and 4 bases, with 13 bases remaining between them. In germline, CDR1 is SQVTM, CDR2 ANQGSEA. The CDR3 length is 14 residues. The CDR3 DNA is TGCAGCGTTGAGAGGCAGGGGTTATACAATGAGCAGTTCTTC. It translates to CSVERQGLYNEQFF.

This chain uses TRBV30 with TRBJ1-3; the D gene is possibly TRBD1 (6 bases). This CDR3 has 13 residues. The V gene lost 5 bases and the J gene lost 2 bases, with 10 bases spanning the gap. The germline gives CDR1 GTSNPN, CDR2 SVGIG (reference sequence). DNA for the CDR3: TGTGCCTGGGGACAGTGGACTGGAAACACCATATATTTT. Residues: CAWGQWTGNTIYF.

CDR3 DNA sequence: TGCGCCAGCAGCCAAGGTCAGGGGGACCTATCCTACGAGCAGTACTTC. Translating gives CASSQGQGDLSYEQYF. The chain carries TRBV4-1 and TRBJ2-7; 7 bases map to TRBD1. Trimming cost V 1 base and J 1 base; bases outside gene matches: 7. Germline CDR1 MGHRA, CDR2 YSYEKL. The CDR3 covers 16 residues.

The chain recombines TRBV27 with TRBJ2-7; no definite D call. The V gene lost 5 bases and the J gene lost 1 base, with 9 bases spanning the gap. This CDR3 region has 13 residues. Germline values: CDR1 MNHEY, CDR2 SMNVEV (reference sequence). The CDR3 is CASSLTPSYEQYF. The CDR3 coding sequence is TGTGCCAGCAGTCTGACACCTTCCTACGAGCAGTACTTC.

The V gene is TRBV27, the J gene TRBJ1-2, with a tentative D call TRBD1 (6 bases). Germline CDR1 and CDR2: MNHEY and SMNVEV (reference sequence). The CDR3 has 16 amino acids. Trimming stripped 4 bases from V and 1 base from J, with 16 bases between. The CDR3 coding sequence is TGTGCCAGCAGTTCAAACTATGACAGGTTTAACTATGGCTACACCTTC. Residues: CASSSNYDRFNYGYTF.

This chain links TRBV7-6 with TRBJ2-1; 7 nucleotides agree with TRBD2. Unmatched junction bases numbered 6, after V lost 4 bases and J lost 9 bases. Germline V gives CDR1 SGHVS, CDR2 FNYEAQ. The CDR3 loop spans 13 amino acids. The CDR3 nucleotides read TGTGCCAGCAGCTCCGGACCGGGAGGTGAGCAGTTCTTC. Translating it yields CASSSGPGGEQFF.